The 10 T cell receptor beta chains in this list originate from one sample, sequenced in a study of T-cell reconstitution after alpha-beta-depleted transplantation in children. Researchers prepared the TCRbeta library using unique molecular identifiers, the study reports. Via MiXCR, TCRdb re-called the PCR reads, giving one row per CDR3 protein. There are 450,000 to 600,000 distinct CDR3 sequences in the sample; 15% to 20% occur only once, and 3.3% lies in the top ten. The sequences come from PBMCs from the stem cell graft donor, collected from the stem cell graft. These receptors were taken from a human donor who donated a stem cell graft to a child with acute lymphoblastic leukemia.

The chain combines TRBV6-1 with TRBJ2-7, with a weak D call TRBD1 (6 bases). This CDR3 has 14 amino acids. Trimming took off 7 bases at V and 3 bases at J, with 16 bases between the two ends. CDR1 and CDR2 (germline): MNHNS, SASEGT. Written as DNA, the CDR3 is TGTGCCAGCAACCTACAGGGTATGGGCTACGAGCAGTACTTC. This gives the protein CASNLQGMGYEQYF.

The V and J genes are TRBV12-3 or TRBV12-4 and TRBJ2-7, with no clear D. Trimming removed 5 bases from V and 2 bases from J, with 7 bases in between. This CDR3 comprises 12 residues. The CDR3 is CASSDNTYEQYF. CDR3 DNA: TGTGCCAGCAGTGATAACACCTACGAGCAGTACTTC.

This clonotype has just a few counts. The chain has TRBV5-1 and TRBJ2-7; tentatively, D is TRBD1 (6 bases). The germline V gene encodes CDR1 SGHRS and CDR2 YFSETQ. The CDR3 loop spans 16 amino acids. The V end was cut by 4 bases, the J end by 4 bases, with 21 bases between. The CDR3 spells CASSAGTRPIFYEQYF. The CDR3 bases are TGCGCCAGCAGCGCCGGGACAAGGCCTATCTTTTACGAGCAGTACTTC. Complete variable domain (other parts from reference TRBV5-1 and TRBJ2-7): KAGVTQTPRYLIKTRGQQVTLSCSPISGHRSVSWYQQTPGQGLQFLFEYFSETQRNKGNFPGRFSGRQFSNSRSEMNVSTLELGDSALYLCASSAGTRPIFYEQYFGPGTRLTVT.

This clonotype has more than one count but fewer than ten. CDR3 region: CASSFAPTSGKLGETQYF. The CDR3, as DNA: TGTGCCAGCAGTTTTGCTCCGACTAGCGGGAAATTGGGGGAGACCCAGTACTTC. The chain uses TRBV11-1 and TRBJ2-5, with 11 bases aligning to TRBD2. Per the germline V gene, CDR1 is SGHAT and CDR2 is FQDESV (reference sequence). The CDR3 sequence is 18 residues long. V lost 6 bases and J lost 5; bases outside the gene matches: 17.

This clonotype was counted only a few times. The V call is TRBV9, the J call TRBJ1-1; D is undetermined. Looked up from germline, CDR1 is SGDLS and CDR2 is YYNGEE. The CDR3 runs 12 residues. V was clipped by 3 bases and J by 4 bases, with 7 bases between them. CDR3 sequence: CASSEMGTEAFF. In DNA, the CDR3 is TGTGCCAGCAGCGAGATGGGCACTGAAGCTTTCTTT.

The chain links TRBV4-1 to TRBJ2-7; 9 bases agree with TRBD2. The V gene's germline CDR1 is MGHRA and CDR2 YSYEKL. This CDR3 has 15 amino acids. After removal of 1 base from V and 3 bases from J, the junction contained 4 bases not matched to a gene. CDR3 region: CASSQGGTSIYEQYF. As DNA, the CDR3 is TGCGCCAGCAGCCAAGGTGGGACTAGCATCTACGAGCAGTACTTC.

This clonotype appeared a few times. This chain uses TRBV29-1 with TRBJ2-1, with unresolved D. CDR3 size: 13 residues. With 4 bases removed from V and 8 bases from J, the gap between germline ends came to 15 bases. Germline-derived CDR1 and CDR2 are SQVTM and ANQGSEA. The DNA of the CDR3 is TGCAGCGTTGTCGGGTTGTACACCGATGAGCAGTTCTTC. Translating gives CSVVGLYTDEQFF.

This clonotype was seen a few times. This chain joins TRBV5-1 and TRBJ1-1, with a weak D call TRBD1 (5 bases). Germline loops: CDR1 SGHRS, CDR2 YFSETQ. The V and J ends lost 0 bases and 3 bases respectively, with 12 bases between them. The length of the CDR3 is 15 residues. CDR3 residues: CASSLGHGAHTEAFF. CDR3 bases: TGCGCCAGCAGCTTGGGGCACGGGGCGCACACTGAAGCTTTCTTT. Full variable domain (missing parts from reference TRBV5-1 and TRBJ1-1): KAGVTQTPRYLIKTRGQQVTLSCSPISGHRSVSWYQQTPGQGLQFLFEYFSETQRNKGNFPGRFSGRQFSNSRSEMNVSTLELGDSALYLCASSLGHGAHTEAFFGQGTRLTVV.

Points on this clonotype: At one end, the junction sequence differs from germline, possibly due to a read error. J is TRBJ2-1 and V is TRBV13; 10 bases fit TRBD2. Germline lookup yields CDR1 PRHDT and CDR2 FYEKMQ (reference sequence). The CDR3 has 16 amino acids. CDR3 sequence reads: CASCLGQLAGYNEQFF. The DNA of the CDR3 is TGTGCCAGCTGCTTAGGCCAACTAGCGGGGTACAATGAGCAGTTCTTC.

The V gene is TRBV25-1, the J gene TRBJ2-7; D may be TRBD2 (5 bases). Trimming stripped 3 bases from V and 7 bases from J, with 16 bases between. Per the germline V gene, CDR1 is MGHDK and CDR2 is SYGVNS. CDR3 length equals 14 residues. The chain's CDR3 is CASSELAGTGEQYF. CDR3 sequence (DNA): TGTGCCAGCAGTGAGTTAGCCGGAACGGGGGAGCAGTACTTC.